The sequence of this TCR beta chain was determined in a study of blood T cell repertoires in COVID-19. Study as a whole: The samples span acute and convalescent COVID-19 from the United States, Italy and Spain. PBMCs, B-cell-depleted T cells, or T cells provided the cDNA or gDNA that made up the material.

As processed by the authors: Amplification with reference gene primers provided the estimates of nucleated cell counts. The table came from immunoSEQ multiplex PCR; TCRdb's copy has only in-frame clones and leaves some out. Clone size and V and J calls were adopted from that table, with D and trimming inferred from the DNA. This repertoire shows under 40,000 clones, about 89% found once; its top ten account for 24%. The clonotype comes from a man aged 50 to 59 with active or convalescent COVID-19. Sequencing was done on a sample of peripheral blood.

The CDR3 DNA follows: TGTGCCAGCAGCACACAGGGTGCCTATGGCTACACCTTC. It yields the protein CASSTQGAYGYTF. V and J are TRBV6-5 and TRBJ1-2; perhaps TRBD1 as D (6 bases). CDR3 length equals 13 residues. CDR1 and CDR2 from the germline V gene are MNHEY and SVGAGI. Trimming removed 6 bases at V and 4 bases at J, with 12 bases between.